Each of the 2 T cell receptor beta chains below was sequenced from the same sample in a study of blood T cell repertoires in COVID-19. Generated by immunoSEQ multiplex PCR, the TCRdb table keeps only in-frame clones and is missing some. The top ten clones hold more than 4% of a sample with about 34,000 clones, 93% of them seen once. The specimen sequenced was peripheral blood. The receptors were gathered from a human donor in a cohort sampled during active COVID-19.

This chain's CDR3 is CASSITSGGAQPVNEQFF. The CDR3 region has the DNA TGTGCCAGTAGTATAACTAGCGGGGGGGCCCAACCTGTCAATGAGCAGTTCTTC. The V gene is TRBV19, the J gene TRBJ2-1; 13 nucleotides line up with TRBD2. V was pared by 2 bases and J by 6 bases, with 10 bases of the junction left unmatched. The CDR3 is 18 amino acids. Looked up from germline, CDR1 is LNHDA and CDR2 is SQIVND (reference sequence).

J is TRBJ2-2 and V is TRBV10-3, with D hard to call. The length of the CDR3 is 16 residues. Germline-derived CDR1 and CDR2 are ENHRY and SYGVKD. Trimming cost V 0 bases and J 1 base, with 9 bases left between them. The CDR3 DNA reads TGTGCCATCAGTGAGTCGAAGACACAGAACACCGGGGAGCTGTTTTTT. Protein: CAISESKTQNTGELFF.